What follows is one T cell receptor beta chain and its context. Its antigen is unknown. J was trimmed by 2 bases and V by 1 base; bases with no gene match: 3. The CDR3 sequence is 15 residues long. Germline V gene lookup returns CDR1 MNHEY and CDR2 SVGAGI. The sample comes from a study of identical twins. TCRdb used MiXCR to reprocess the 5' RACE reads, holding one entry per CDR3 protein. This sample carries some 300,000 distinct CDR3 sequences, 9% to 15% of them seen once, and the ten largest clones take just over 7%. General study points: The abundant beta clonotypes from cord blood had fewer insertions, and memory repertoires had none of this. Conclusions relied on cross-sectional statistical analysis, not following the same donors.

The data were also submitted as part of a second study, on yellow fever vaccine responses in identical twins.

This TCR came from a young woman in good health. This chain uses TRBV6-5 with TRBJ2-5, with 8 bases identical to TRBD2. Material: CD8+ T cells sorted from blood. This CDR3 is CASSYWAGGQETQYF. Here the CDR3 DNA reads TGTGCCAGCAGTTACTGGGCGGGGGGACAAGAGACCCAGTACTTC.